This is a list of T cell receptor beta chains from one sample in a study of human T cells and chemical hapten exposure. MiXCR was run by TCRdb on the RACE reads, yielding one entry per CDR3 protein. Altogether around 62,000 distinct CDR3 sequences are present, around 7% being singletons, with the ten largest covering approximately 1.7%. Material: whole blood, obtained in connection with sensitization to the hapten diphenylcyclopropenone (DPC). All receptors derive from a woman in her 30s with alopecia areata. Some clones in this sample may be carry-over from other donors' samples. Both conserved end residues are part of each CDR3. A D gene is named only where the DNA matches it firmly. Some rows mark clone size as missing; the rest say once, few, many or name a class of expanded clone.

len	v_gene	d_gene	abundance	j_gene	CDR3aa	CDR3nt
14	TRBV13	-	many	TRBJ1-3	CASSLEGSENTIYF	TGTGCCAGCAGCTTAGAGGGGTCGGAAAACACCATATATTTT
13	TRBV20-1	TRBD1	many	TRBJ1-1	CSAVTGGKTEAFF	TGCAGTGCTGTCACAGGGGGGAAAACTGAAGCTTTCTTT
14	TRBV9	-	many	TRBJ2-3	CASTEGGSTDTQYF	TGTGCCAGCACGGAGGGGGGGAGCACAGATACGCAGTATTTT
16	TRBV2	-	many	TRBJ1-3	CASSGPARGAGNTIYF	TGTGCCAGTAGTGGCCCCGCCAGGGGAGCTGGAAACACCATATATTTT
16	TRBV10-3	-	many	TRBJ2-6	CAIGKTPSSGANVLTF	TGTGCCATCGGAAAGACGCCCAGCTCTGGGGCCAACGTCCTGACTTTC
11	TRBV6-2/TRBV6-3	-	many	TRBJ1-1	CASSRDTEAFF	TGTGCCAGCAGTCGAGATACTGAAGCTTTCTTT
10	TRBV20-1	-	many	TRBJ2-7	CSASGDEQYF	TGCAGTGCTAGTGGCGACGAGCAGTACTTC
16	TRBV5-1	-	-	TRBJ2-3	CASSLGSPGGADTQYF	TGCGCCAGCAGCTTGGGCTCCCCAGGAGGAGCAGATACGCAGTATTTT
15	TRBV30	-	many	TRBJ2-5	CAWSASLTPIETQYF	TGTGCCTGGAGTGCTTCCCTTACCCCGATCGAGACCCAGTACTTC
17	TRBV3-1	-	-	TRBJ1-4	CASSQWPPGPGPEKLFF	TGTGCCAGCAGCCAATGGCCCCCAGGGCCGGGTCCAGAAAAACTGTTTTTT
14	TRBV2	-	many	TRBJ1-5	CASSRQTSNQPQHF	TGTGCCAGCTCCCGACAGACAAGCAATCAGCCCCAGCATTTT
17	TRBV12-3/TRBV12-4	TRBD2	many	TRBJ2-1	CASSLALAGPPYNEQFF	TGTGCCAGCAGTTTAGCTCTAGCGGGGCCCCCCTACAATGAGCAGTTCTTC
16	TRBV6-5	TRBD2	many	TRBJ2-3	CASSYSLAASTDTQYF	TGTGCCAGCAGTTACTCACTAGCGGCTAGCACAGATACGCAGTATTTT
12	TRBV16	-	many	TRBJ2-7	CASSQGLYEQYF	TGTGCCAGCAGCCAAGGCCTTTACGAGCAGTACTTC
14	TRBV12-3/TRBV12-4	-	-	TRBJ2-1	CASTGLAANNEQFF	TGTGCCAGCACGGGCTTAGCGGCTAACAATGAGCAGTTCTTC
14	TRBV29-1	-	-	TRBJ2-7	CSVTPQRSSYEQYF	TGCAGCGTAACCCCACAGAGGAGCTCCTACGAGCAGTACTTC
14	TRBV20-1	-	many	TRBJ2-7	CSALGDGRGLEQYF	TGCAGTGCGCTAGGGGACGGTAGGGGGTTGGAGCAGTACTTC
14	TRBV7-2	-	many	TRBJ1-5	CASSEGGGDQPQHF	TGTGCCAGCAGCGAGGGGGGAGGTGATCAGCCCCAGCATTTT
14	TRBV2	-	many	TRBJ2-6	CASSEEAGANVLTF	TGTGCCAGCAGTGAAGAGGCTGGGGCCAACGTCCTGACTTTC
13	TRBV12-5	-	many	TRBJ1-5	CASGFAQSQPQHF	TGTGCTAGTGGTTTTGCCCAGTCCCAGCCCCAGCATTTT
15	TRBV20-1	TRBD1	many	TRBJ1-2	CSARGAQGQYYGYTF	TGCAGTGCTAGAGGAGCGCAGGGACAGTACTATGGCTACACCTTC
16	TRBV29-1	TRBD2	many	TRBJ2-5	CSVWSGTSDPKETQYF	TGCAGCGTTTGGTCCGGGACTAGCGACCCAAAAGAGACCCAGTACTTC
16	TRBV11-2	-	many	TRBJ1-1	CASSLGSVTMNTEAFF	TGTGCCAGCAGCTTAGGTTCAGTTACCATGAACACTGAAGCTTTCTTT
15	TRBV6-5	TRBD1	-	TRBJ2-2	CASNSGQGATGELFF	TGTGCCAGCAATTCGGGACAGGGCGCCACCGGGGAGCTGTTTTTT
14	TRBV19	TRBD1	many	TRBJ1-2	CASRSQGYNYGYTF	TGTGCCAGTAGGTCACAGGGGTATAACTATGGCTACACCTTC
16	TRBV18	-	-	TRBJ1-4	CASSLQGKGMNEKLFF	TGTGCCAGCTCCCTGCAAGGGAAGGGGATGAATGAAAAACTGTTTTTT
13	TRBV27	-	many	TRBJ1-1	CASSLRFYTEAFF	TGTGCCAGCAGTTTACGTTTTTACACTGAAGCTTTCTTT
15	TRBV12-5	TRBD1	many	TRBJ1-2	CASGLAGTGVYGYTF	TGTGCTAGTGGTTTGGCTGGGACAGGGGTATATGGCTACACCTTC
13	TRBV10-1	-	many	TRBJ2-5	CASSPGLQETQYF	TGCGCCAGCAGCCCAGGGCTCCAAGAGACCCAGTACTTC
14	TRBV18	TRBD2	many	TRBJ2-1	CASSPGGLRDEQFF	TGTGCCAGCTCCCCGGGGGGGCTTAGGGATGAGCAGTTCTTC
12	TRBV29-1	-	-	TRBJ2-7	CSAQEQNYEQYF	TGCAGCGCACAAGAACAGAATTACGAGCAGTACTTC
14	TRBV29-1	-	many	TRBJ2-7	CSVEIAFPTYEQYF	TGCAGCGTTGAAATAGCGTTCCCTACTTACGAGCAGTACTTC